These 16 T cell receptor beta chains came from one sample sequenced in a study of T cell repertoires in cytomegalovirus infection. One entry per CDR3 protein results from TCRdb running MiXCR on the reads. The table records about 680,000 distinct CDR3 sequences, less than 25% of them present only once. Sequenced input: CD8+ T cells from PBMCs. Source of these receptors: a human donor in good health (CMV status not recorded). Some clones in this sample may be carry-over from other donors' samples.

The DNA for the CDR3 is TGTGCCAGCGGCTCCCTCGGGACTAGCAGCTACGAGCAGTACTTC. It yields the protein CASGSLGTSSYEQYF. The V and J genes are TRBV9 and TRBJ2-7; TRBD2 agrees at 9 bases. CDR1 is SGDLS and CDR2 is YYNGEE in the germline V gene. The CDR3 is 15 residues long. The trim removed 7 bases at V and 3 bases at J, leaving 11 bases unmatched.

Regarding this clonotype: At one of its ends the junction is not consistent with the germline gene, which may arise from a read error. The genes are TRBV6-8 and TRBJ2-5, with D unclear. CDR1 and CDR2 from the germline V gene are MNHGY and SAAAGT. This CDR3 has 12 residues. This CDR3 reads CAISDPGETQYF. CDR3 coding DNA: TGTGCCATCAGTGACCCCGGGGAGACCCAGTACTTC.

Many counts were recorded for this clonotype. The genes are TRBV7-2 and TRBJ2-3; 12 bases agree with TRBD2. The CDR3 is made up of 16 amino acids. Germline assignment: CDR1 SGHTA and CDR2 FQGNSA. Trimming took 6 bases from V and 5 from J; bases not matched to a gene: 9. CDR3 sequence reads: CASRSRLAGVRDTQYF. The CDR3 DNA reads as TGTGCCAGCAGGTCACGACTAGCGGGGGTGAGAGATACGCAGTATTTT.

The rearrangement joins TRBV7-9 to TRBJ2-1; perhaps TRBD2 as D (6 bases). The germline CDR1 and CDR2 sequences are SEHNR and FQNEAQ (reference sequence). V dropped 9 bases and J dropped 6 bases, with 18 bases sitting between them. This CDR3 spans 14 amino acids. The CDR3 sequence is CASWTGRGGNEQFF. Here the CDR3 DNA reads TGTGCCAGTTGGACCGGGCGGGGCGGCAATGAGCAGTTCTTC.

The chain uses TRBV27 and TRBJ2-7; TRBD1 matches 9 bases. The germline V gene encodes CDR1 MNHEY and CDR2 SMNVEV (reference sequence). This CDR3 region has 13 residues. The junction had 3 bases not matched to a gene; V was cut back by 2 bases and J by 7 bases. The CDR3 DNA follows: TGTGCCAGCAGTTTACCGGGGACAGGGGAGCAGTACTTC. This encodes CASSLPGTGEQYF.

This clonotype came up a few times. The V and J genes are TRBV6-2 or TRBV6-3 and TRBJ2-2; D is possibly TRBD1 (6 bases). Per the germline V gene, CDR1 is MNHEY and CDR2 is SVGEGT. The CDR3 spans 18 residues. Trimming removed 7 bases at V and 0 bases at J, with 21 bases between. In DNA form, the CDR3 reads TGTGCCAGCACCTCCCCTACACAGGGTTCCGCGAACACCGGGGAGCTGTTTTTT. Translating it yields CASTSPTQGSANTGELFF.

This clonotype was counted between two and nine times. The chain uses TRBV5-5 and TRBJ2-2; TRBD1 agrees at 9 bases. This CDR3 is built from 16 residues. The germline gives CDR1 SGHKS, CDR2 YYEKEE (reference sequence). V was pared by 3 bases and J by 3 bases, with 6 bases of the junction left unmatched. The CDR3 DNA reads as TGTGCCAGCAGCTATACAGGGGGCGTGGACACCGGGGAGCTGTTTTTT. This encodes CASSYTGGVDTGELFF.

The CDR3 sequence: CASSSTGTGPYNEQFF. CDR3 DNA: TGTGCCAGCAGTTCCACCGGGACAGGGCCCTACAATGAGCAGTTCTTC. V gene TRBV27 combines with J gene TRBJ2-1, with 9 bases lining up with TRBD1. The junction had 6 bases not matched to a gene; V was cut back by 4 bases and J by 2 bases. This CDR3 spans 16 amino acids. CDR1 is MNHEY and CDR2 is SMNVEV in the germline V gene (reference sequence).

This clonotype showed up just once. The V and J genes are TRBV14 and TRBJ2-1; 13 nucleotides match TRBD2. CDR3 length equals 15 residues. J lost 9 bases, V lost 5 bases, and 7 bases had no gene match. Germline V lookup: CDR1 SGHDN, CDR2 FVKESK. The CDR3 spells CASSSTSGGAIEQFF. In nucleotides, the CDR3 is TGTGCCAGCAGCAGCACTAGCGGGGGGGCCATTGAGCAGTTCTTC. The complete variable domain, with remaining parts taken from reference TRBV14 and TRBJ2-1, reads EAGVTQFPSHSVIEKGQTVTLRCDPISGHDNLYWYRRVMGKEIKFLLHFVKESKQDESGMPNNRFLAERTGGTYSTLKVQPAELEDSGVYFCASSSTSGGAIEQFFGPGTRLTVL.

The V call is TRBV7-2, the J call TRBJ1-1; tentatively, D is TRBD1 (5 bases). V was clipped by 2 bases and J by 5 bases, with 15 bases between them. Germline lookup yields CDR1 SGHTA and CDR2 FQGNSA. The CDR3 has 15 amino acids. CDR3 nucleotides: TGTGCCAGCAGCTTATTGTTCAGGGTTACGACTGAAGCTTTCTTT. Translation: CASSLLFRVTTEAFF.

There are many counts of this clonotype. The CDR3 DNA reads as TGTGCCAGCAGCTCTTCCCGTCCAAGCCAGCGGAACACTGAAGCTTTCTTT. Translated: CASSSSRPSQRNTEAFF. The rearrangement uses TRBV7-3 and TRBJ1-1, with D uncertain. The CDR3 loop spans 17 amino acids. Germline assignment: CDR1 SGHTA and CDR2 FQGTGA. Deletions cut 4 bases from V and 1 base from J, with 19 bases between.

The chain combines TRBV4-3 with TRBJ2-3; 12 bases match TRBD2. The V segment lost 4 bases and the J segment 4 bases; nucleotides outside the gene matches: 3. Germline V gives CDR1 LGHNA, CDR2 YSLEER. The CDR3 contains 15 residues. The CDR3 region has the DNA TGCGCCAGCAGCCGAAGACTAGCGGGGGCAGATACGCAGTATTTT. This codes for CASSRRLAGADTQYF.

In its sample, this clonotype was seen a few times. CDR3 sequence (DNA): TGCAGCGTTGAAGTTGGCCCCCTTAGCAATGAGCAGTTCTTC. Protein sequence: CSVEVGPLSNEQFF. V is TRBV29-1 and J is TRBJ2-1; D is unresolved. CDR1 SQVTM and CDR2 ANQGSEA come from the germline V gene. The CDR3 is 14 residues long. V lost 1 base and J 6 bases, leaving 13 bases between the germline ends.

This clonotype has at least ten counts. The chain carries TRBV7-6 and TRBJ2-2, with 8 bases lining up with TRBD2. This CDR3 spans 15 amino acids. The ends lost 5 bases at V and 1 base at J; junction bases unmatched: 3. Per germline, CDR1 SGHVS and CDR2 FNYEAQ. The DNA for the CDR3 is TGTGCCAGCAGCCAACTAGCGGTGAACACCGGGGAGCTGTTTTTT. As protein: CASSQLAVNTGELFF.

Points on this clonotype: A much larger clone sits a single nucleotide away, making a read error possible. The chain recombines TRBV7-6 with TRBJ2-1; D is undetermined. This CDR3 region has 13 residues. Germline lookup yields CDR1 SGHVS and CDR2 FNYEAQ. The CDR3 nucleotides are TGTGCCAGCAGCCCCAATGATAGAGTCGAGCTGTTCTTC. Encoded protein: CASSPNDRVELFF.

This clonotype was found many times. This chain uses TRBV7-2 with TRBJ1-2, with 7 positions matching TRBD1. Germline CDR1 is SGHTA and CDR2 is FQGNSA. With 4 bases clipped from V and 3 bases from J, the junction kept 17 bases outside the gene matches. CDR3 length equals 18 residues. The CDR3 region is CASSSDSGTETWHYGYTF. DNA of the CDR3: TGTGCCAGCAGCTCAGACTCCGGGACAGAGACGTGGCACTATGGCTACACCTTC. Complete variable domain (other parts from reference TRBV7-2 and TRBJ1-2): GAGVSQSPSNKVTEKGKDVELRCDPISGHTALYWYRQSLGQGLEFLIYFQGNSAPDKSGLPSDRFSAERTGGSVSTLTIQRTQQEDSAVYLCASSSDSGTETWHYGYTFGSGTRLTVV.